The clone carrying this T cell receptor beta chain was observed once. The antigen is undetermined. Germline loops: CDR1 MNHNS, CDR2 SASEGT. J was trimmed by 1 base and V by 2 bases; bases with no gene match: 3. The CDR3 sequence is 15 residues long. Attachment of unique molecular identifiers to individual cDNA molecules was performed in the library. One entry per CDR3 protein, called by TCRdb with MiXCR from the RACE reads. Of about 51,000 distinct CDR3 sequences in the sample, approximately 8.8% are singletons; the top ten hold about 14%. The data were obtained in a study of human T cells and chemical hapten exposure. Study results and limitations: Patch test scores rose with PT1 expanded TCR counts, a positive correlation. The formation of large CDR3 similarity clusters by expanded TCRs significantly exceeded that of controls.

Time point of the sample: pre-sensitization, week 0. Sample treatment: therapeutic diphenylcyclopropenone sensitization with weekly scalp DPC. This TCR came from a woman aged 40 to 50 with alopecia areata. Some clones in this sample may be carry-over from other donors' samples. The rearrangement uses TRBV6-1 and TRBJ1-1, with 8 bases fitting TRBD1. The sequencing here drew on whole blood, taken in connection with sensitization to the hapten diphenylcyclopropenone (DPC). The CDR3 DNA is TGTGCCAGCAGTGAAAAGACAGGGGAGAACACTGAAGCTTTCTTT. Protein sequence: CASSEKTGENTEAFF.